A selection of T cell receptor beta chains follows, all from one sample in a study of blood T cells in healthy people across ages. Each CDR3 protein is one row after TCRdb ran MiXCR on the 5' RACE reads. Among almost 550,000 distinct CDR3 sequences listed, 20% to 30% were seen once. These data were likewise used in another study, on T cells of mothers and their children.

The material sequenced was blood. These receptors came from a boy between 10 and 17 years old in good health. Each CDR3 is given with its conserved first and last residue. Each record gives: D gene, V gene, J gene, clone size, CDR3 DNA, CDR3 protein. A D gene is named only where the DNA matches it firmly. The listing skips clone size in some rows; elsewhere it reads once, few, many or a size class.

d_gene: -; v_gene: TRBV5-5; j_gene: TRBJ1-4; abundance: -; CDR3nt: TGTGCCAGCAGCTTGCCCGGGGGAGCTAATGAAAAACTGTTTTTT; CDR3aa: CASSLPGGANEKLFF
d_gene: -; v_gene: TRBV5-5; j_gene: TRBJ2-7; abundance: -; CDR3nt: TGTGCCAGCAGCTTGGTGGTCAGAGCCTCCTACGAGCAGTACTTC; CDR3aa: CASSLVVRASYEQYF
d_gene: TRBD2; v_gene: TRBV6-6; j_gene: TRBJ2-1; abundance: -; CDR3nt: TGTGCCAGCACTTCGGGAGGTTCCTCCTACAATGACCAGTTCTTC; CDR3aa: CASTSGGSSYNDQFF
d_gene: -; v_gene: TRBV4-1; j_gene: TRBJ1-1; abundance: -; CDR3nt: TGCGCCAGCAGCCAGCTTAGCCCGAACACTGAAGCTTTCTTT; CDR3aa: CASSQLSPNTEAFF
d_gene: TRBD1; v_gene: TRBV27; j_gene: TRBJ2-2; abundance: -; CDR3nt: TGTGCCAGCAGCCATTACAGGGGGCGAGACGGGGAGCTGTTTTTT; CDR3aa: CASSHYRGRDGELFF
d_gene: -; v_gene: TRBV24-1; j_gene: TRBJ2-6; abundance: -; CDR3nt: TGTGCCACCAGTGATGGGGGTCAGGGCGCTGGGGCCAACGTCCTGACTTTC; CDR3aa: CATSDGGQGAGANVLTF
d_gene: TRBD2; v_gene: TRBV4-3; j_gene: TRBJ2-2; abundance: -; CDR3nt: TGCGCCAGCAGTCTATTTCCGGGACTAGCGGGAGACACCGGGGAGCTGTTTTTT; CDR3aa: CASSLFPGLAGDTGELFF
d_gene: -; v_gene: TRBV7-4; j_gene: TRBJ2-7; abundance: -; CDR3nt: TGTGCCAGCACCCTAGGTGTGATGGCTTTCGAGCAGTACTTC; CDR3aa: CASTLGVMAFEQYF
d_gene: -; v_gene: TRBV20-1; j_gene: TRBJ2-6; abundance: -; CDR3nt: TGCAATCCTGGCCTCTCTGGGGCCAACGTCCTGACTTTC; CDR3aa: CNPGLSGANVLTF
d_gene: TRBD2; v_gene: TRBV3-1; j_gene: TRBJ2-1; abundance: -; CDR3nt: TGTGCCAGCAGTCGGACTAGCGGGGGGCCAGTCTACAATGAGCAGTTCTTC; CDR3aa: CASSRTSGGPVYNEQFF
d_gene: TRBD1; v_gene: TRBV29-1; j_gene: TRBJ1-1; abundance: few; CDR3nt: TGCAGCGTTGATGACAGGGCCACGAACACTGAAGCTTTCTTT; CDR3aa: CSVDDRATNTEAFF
d_gene: -; v_gene: TRBV20-1; j_gene: TRBJ2-7; abundance: -; CDR3nt: TGCAGTGCGTTGGCCTACGAGCAGTACTTC; CDR3aa: CSALAYEQYF
d_gene: -; v_gene: TRBV5-1; j_gene: TRBJ2-1; abundance: -; CDR3nt: TGCGCCAGCAGCTTCAGGAATTCCTACAATGAGCAGTTCTTC; CDR3aa: CASSFRNSYNEQFF
d_gene: -; v_gene: TRBV7-9; j_gene: TRBJ1-2; abundance: many; CDR3nt: TGTGCCAGCAGCTTAGAGACAGCTAACTATGGCTACACCTTC; CDR3aa: CASSLETANYGYTF
d_gene: -; v_gene: TRBV15; j_gene: TRBJ2-7; abundance: few; CDR3nt: TGTGCCACCAGCAGGTGGGAAGGTAACGGCTACGAGCAGTACTTC; CDR3aa: CATSRWEGNGYEQYF
d_gene: -; v_gene: TRBV20-1; j_gene: TRBJ2-5; abundance: -; CDR3nt: TGCAGTGCTACCACCCAGAACTTC; CDR3aa: CSATTQNF
d_gene: -; v_gene: TRBV3-1; j_gene: TRBJ1-4; abundance: few; CDR3nt: TGTGCCAGCAGCCAAAAGGGGCCAGGCGGGGAAAAACTGTTTTTT; CDR3aa: CASSQKGPGGEKLFF
d_gene: TRBD1; v_gene: TRBV24-1; j_gene: TRBJ2-5; abundance: -; CDR3nt: TGTGCCACCAGTGATTCCCTGGACAGGGAGAAGTTCTTC; CDR3aa: CATSDSLDREKFF
d_gene: TRBD1; v_gene: TRBV5-5; j_gene: TRBJ2-5; abundance: few; CDR3nt: TGTGCCAGCAGCTCGCGACAGGGGTCCTTTGGAGAGACCCAGTACTTC; CDR3aa: CASSSRQGSFGETQYF
d_gene: -; v_gene: TRBV29-1; j_gene: TRBJ1-2; abundance: -; CDR3nt: TGCAGCGCAGAAAGGGGTGATGGCTACACCTTC; CDR3aa: CSAERGDGYTF
d_gene: -; v_gene: TRBV28; j_gene: TRBJ1-1; abundance: -; CDR3nt: TGTGCCAGCAGTTTAAGAGGGGTGGCGAACACTGAAGCTTTCTTT; CDR3aa: CASSLRGVANTEAFF
d_gene: -; v_gene: TRBV12-3/TRBV12-4; j_gene: TRBJ2-5; abundance: -; CDR3nt: TGTGCCAGCAGGTTACAAGGACTCGCTTTGGGGACCCAGTACTTC; CDR3aa: CASRLQGLALGTQYF